A single T cell receptor beta chain is shown here with its context. This sample is part of a study of blood T cell repertoires in COVID-19. Across the whole study: T cells, B-cell-depleted T cells, or PBMCs provided the cDNA or gDNA that served as material.

Participants were aged about 18 to 90 years, lived in some 23 US areas, and enrolled virtually. Per the original methods: Reference gene primer amplification yielded estimated nucleated cell counts. Only in-frame clones appear in the TCRdb table, and some are missing; sequencing was by immunoSEQ multiplex PCR. V, J and clone size are taken as reported in that table, and D and trimming were inferred from the DNA itself. This repertoire shows about 240,000 clones, around 86% found once; its top ten account for approximately 3.5%. The ends were cut back, 8 bases at V and 4 bases at J, with 9 bases in the middle. Germline CDR1 and CDR2: MNHEY and SVGAGI. The CDR3 spans 13 residues.

Input material: PBMCs or T cells enriched from blood (not recorded which). The clonotype originates from a middle-aged woman with acute COVID-19. The chain couples TRBV6-5 to TRBJ1-6; D gene ambiguous. The DNA of the CDR3 is TGTGCCAGCGGTTGGCAGTATAATTCACCCCTCCACTTT. Protein sequence: CASGWQYNSPLHF.